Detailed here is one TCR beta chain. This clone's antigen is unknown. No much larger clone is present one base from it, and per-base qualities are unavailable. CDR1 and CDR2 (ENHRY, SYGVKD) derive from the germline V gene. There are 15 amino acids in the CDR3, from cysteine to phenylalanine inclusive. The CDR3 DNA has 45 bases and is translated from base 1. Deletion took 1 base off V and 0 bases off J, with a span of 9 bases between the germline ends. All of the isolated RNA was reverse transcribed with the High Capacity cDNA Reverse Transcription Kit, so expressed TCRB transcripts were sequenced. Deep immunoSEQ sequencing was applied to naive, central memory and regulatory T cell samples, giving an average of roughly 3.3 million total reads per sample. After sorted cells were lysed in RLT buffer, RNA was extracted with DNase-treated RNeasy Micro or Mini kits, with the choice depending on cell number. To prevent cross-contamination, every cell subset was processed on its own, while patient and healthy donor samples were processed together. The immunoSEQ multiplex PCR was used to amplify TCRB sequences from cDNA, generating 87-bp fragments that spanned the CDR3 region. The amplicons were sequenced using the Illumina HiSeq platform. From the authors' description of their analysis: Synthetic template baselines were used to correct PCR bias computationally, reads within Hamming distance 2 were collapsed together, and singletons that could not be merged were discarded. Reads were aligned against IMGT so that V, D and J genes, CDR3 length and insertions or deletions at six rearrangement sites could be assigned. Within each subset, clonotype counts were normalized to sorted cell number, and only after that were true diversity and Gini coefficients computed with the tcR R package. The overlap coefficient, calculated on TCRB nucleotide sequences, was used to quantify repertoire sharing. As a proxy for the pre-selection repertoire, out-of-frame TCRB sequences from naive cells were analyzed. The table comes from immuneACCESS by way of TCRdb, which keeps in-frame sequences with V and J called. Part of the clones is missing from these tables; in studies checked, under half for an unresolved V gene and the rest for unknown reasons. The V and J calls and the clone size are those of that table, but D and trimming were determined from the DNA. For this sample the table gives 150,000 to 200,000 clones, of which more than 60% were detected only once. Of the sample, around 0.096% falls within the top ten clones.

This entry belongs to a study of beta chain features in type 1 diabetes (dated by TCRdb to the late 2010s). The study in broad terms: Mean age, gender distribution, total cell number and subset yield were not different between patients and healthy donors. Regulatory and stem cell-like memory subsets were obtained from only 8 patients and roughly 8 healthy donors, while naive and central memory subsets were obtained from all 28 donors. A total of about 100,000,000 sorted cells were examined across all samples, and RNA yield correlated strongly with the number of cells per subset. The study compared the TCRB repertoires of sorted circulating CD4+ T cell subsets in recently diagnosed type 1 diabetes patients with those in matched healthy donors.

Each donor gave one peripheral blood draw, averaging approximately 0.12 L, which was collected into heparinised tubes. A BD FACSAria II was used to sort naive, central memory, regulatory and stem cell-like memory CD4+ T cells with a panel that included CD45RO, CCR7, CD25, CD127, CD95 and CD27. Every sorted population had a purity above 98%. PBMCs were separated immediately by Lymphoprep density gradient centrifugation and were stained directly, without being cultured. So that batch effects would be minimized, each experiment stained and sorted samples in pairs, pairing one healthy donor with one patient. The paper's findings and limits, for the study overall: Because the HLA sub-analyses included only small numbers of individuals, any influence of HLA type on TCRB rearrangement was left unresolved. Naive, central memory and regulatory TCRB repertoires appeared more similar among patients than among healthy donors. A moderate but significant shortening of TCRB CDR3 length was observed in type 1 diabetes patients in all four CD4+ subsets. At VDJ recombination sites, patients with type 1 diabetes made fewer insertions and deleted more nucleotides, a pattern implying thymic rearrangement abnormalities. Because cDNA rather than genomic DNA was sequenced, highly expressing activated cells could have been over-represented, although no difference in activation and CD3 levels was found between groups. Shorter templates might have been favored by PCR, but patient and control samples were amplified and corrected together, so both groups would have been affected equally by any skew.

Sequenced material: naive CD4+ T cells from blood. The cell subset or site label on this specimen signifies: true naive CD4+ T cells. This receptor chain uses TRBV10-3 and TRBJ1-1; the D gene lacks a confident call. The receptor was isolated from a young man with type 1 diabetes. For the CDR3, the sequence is CAISEFVTLNTEAFF. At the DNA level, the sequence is TGTGCCATCAGTGAGTTTGTCACTTTGAACACTGAAGCTTTCTTT.